The clone carrying this TCR beta chain appeared a single time. The V end lost 0 bases, the J end lost 0 bases, and 10 bases lay between the germline ends. Germline V gives CDR1 SGHRS, CDR2 YFSETQ. CDR3 length equals 17 residues. The data originate from a study of blood T cell repertoires in COVID-19. Assay: immunoSEQ multiplex PCR; the TCRdb copy retains only in-frame clones and omits some. The profile shows under 200,000 clones, 83% of them singletons. Sequencing used peripheral blood. The TCR was taken from a middle-aged woman with acute or convalescent COVID-19. This sequence joins TRBV5-1 and TRBJ1-6; D not resolved. CDR3 sequence reads: CASSLAARSSYNSPLHF. The CDR3 coding sequence is TGCGCCAGCAGCTTGGCCGCGCGAAGCTCCTATAATTCACCCCTCCACTTT.